This T cell receptor beta chain was obtained from a study of cytomegalovirus exposure and HLA in healthy donors (dated by TCRdb to about 2017). Looking at the study overall: In an earlier analysis of under 750 of the donors, about 270 Gb of sequence data and 100 million or so unique TCR beta sequences from roughly 190 million T cells were reported. The genetic ancestry cluster associated with self-reported Caucasian donors included 80% to 90% of the 300 to 450 genotyped donors. To predict cytomegalovirus infection status, the study brought together high-throughput TCR immunosequencing, statistical association of individual TCRs with disease status, and machine learning. To decide whether each TCR beta V gene segment behaved as functional or pseudogenic, an earlier analysis of some 600 of the donors relied on high-throughput TCR beta sequencing. The study aimed to test whether cataloging public T cell receptors could reveal signatures of past pathogen exposure. An early release that covered around 590 HLA-typed donors contained approximately 300 gigabases of sequencing data and 65 million to 100 million unique TCR sequences. Donor age, sex, ethnicity and CMV serostatus were compiled together with the repertoire data. Rather than using new phenotypic data, the later analysis identified candidate immune exposures from TCR beta sequences and from how often those sequences occurred across donors. The number of typed donors differed by locus: about 620-640 for A, B, C, DRB1 and DQB1; approximately 520 for DQA1; 606 for DPA1; and some 430 for DPB1. A later genetic analysis took genome-wide SNP genotypes for about 65% of the 666 donors and used that subset as a discovery cohort. To study patterns of TCR occurrence, a later analysis re-analyzed previously published TCR beta repertoires from around 660 donors and added high-resolution HLA genotyping. In addition to the first cohort of roughly 670 subjects, a separate validation cohort of 130 or so different subjects was used. Because of strong linkage in the cohort, roughly 5 DR-DQ haplotypes were treated as single units for association and clustering. Among approximately 370 genotyped donors of the cohort, an average of about 240,000 unique TCR beta nucleotide sequences was sequenced per donor, of which about 18% were non-productive. The T cell repertoires of roughly 660 subjects were profiled by immunosequencing and related to cytomegalovirus serostatus. Both class I and class II loci were covered by HLA typing, at four-digit resolution. All discovery cohort repertoires had been generated using a single sequencing platform. Broader findings and caveats from the paper: Specific HLA alleles were associated with 16,951 TCR beta sequences at a false discovery rate of 0.05 in a later analysis. For the cohort, immune exposure information was limited to CMV serostatus. The 87-base-pair reads could not distinguish some IMGT-functional V segments, including TRBV6-2 and TRBV6-3, so those segments were excluded. Because counts were too low, fewer than 20 rarely observed V segments, including chromosome 9 orphons, were excluded from the earlier analysis of around 590 of the donors. When HLA alleles, especially DR and DQ, strongly co-occurred, attributing TCR associations to individual alleles was difficult. The classifier was reported to diagnose cytomegalovirus status with high specificity and sensitivity in both the original cohort and the validation cohort. Because HLA typing was unavailable for some donors at each locus, only the typed subset was used in association tests. Linkage disequilibrium might explain the correlated functional status among segregating V segments, but an unknown experimental factor could not be excluded. A further reported finding was that TCR beta sequences accurately predicted the HLA-A and HLA-B alleles for most subjects in the first cohort. A later analysis found that most CMV-associated TCR beta chains appeared HLA-restricted, with HLA associations seemingly driven largely by CMV exposure. In a later genetic analysis, fewer N-insertions in productive TCRs were reported among donors in an Asian-associated ancestry cluster than the approximately 670-donor mean. An earlier analysis of approximately 540 of the donors showed that most TCR beta V segments appeared in productive rearrangements either about 90% or about 30% of the time, which broadly matched IMGT annotations. According to a later analysis, TCR association rates differed among HLA loci, with DRB1 alleles showing the most associated TCRs and HLA-C alleles showing the fewest. It was suggested by the authors that the approach could potentially be generalized to other disease states and immunological phenotypes. Across donors, most TCR sequences were observed very rarely, whereas some public TCRs were present in many individuals. Presence/absence analyses assumed roughly uniform sequencing depth across donors, an assumption that may not hold. V-gene and J-gene trimming of TCR beta chains was associated with a missense DCLRE1C variant in a later genetic analysis, and the association was replicated in an independent cohort. The sequencing pipeline was judged likely to have produced a cluster of highly shared sequence variants as a technical artifact. Only TCR beta chains were sequenced in this cohort, and the absence of alpha or paired-chain data limited detectable features. Compared with equally common non-associated chains, HLA-associated TCR beta chains in a later analysis were more clonally expanded and had lower generation probabilities. A few of the identified cytomegalovirus-associated TCR beta chains were confirmed in vitro to be specific for cytomegalovirus antigens. A total of 150 or so TCR beta chains were listed by the study as associated with cytomegalovirus. In a later analysis, several top co-occurrence clusters were reported to appear linked to parvovirus B19, influenza, CMV and Epstein-Barr virus.

The protocol used for the library was the immunoSEQ multiplex PCR assay. For the multiplex PCR, a mixture combining 60 forward primers for TCR Vbeta segments and 13 reverse primers for TCR Jbeta segments was used. The CDR3 region of rearranged TCR beta genes was amplified from genomic DNA by a multiplex PCR assay. The Illumina HiSeq System was used to sequence the amplified TCR beta libraries as 87-base-pair reads. The original pipeline was this. In a later analysis, tens of millions of unique TCR beta chains were counted across the roughly 670 repertoires, and roughly 11 million of these chains were shared by at least two donors. To remove PCR and sequencing errors, raw reads were error-corrected and collapsed into unique sequences using a nearest-neighbor algorithm that merged closely related sequences. CDR3 sequences were aligned to IMGT reference sequences to assign V, D and J gene segments. For a sequence to be retained, at least a six-nucleotide match to both a V gene segment and a J gene segment was required. Rearrangements were called productive when the CDR3 lacked stop codons and stayed in frame with V and J; all others were non-productive. CDR3 was defined by IMGT convention, running from the second conserved V-encoded cysteine to the conserved J-encoded phenylalanine. The earlier analysis of a few hundred of the donors excluded any sequence lacking an unambiguous match to a single V gene segment. An earlier analysis of 587 of the donors classified V segments as functional when productive rearrangements were above 56.7% and as segregating when the standard deviation between donors was above 5%. A statistical classification framework was built for diagnosing cytomegalovirus status from the catalog of TCR beta chain sequences. In a later analysis, TCR nucleotide sequences were compared against IMGT/GENE-DB human TR gene sequences so that V and J genes could be assigned. In a later analysis, CDR3 sequences and most-parsimonious VDJ recombination scenarios were assigned using the TCRdist pipeline. In a later analysis, each TCR beta chain was defined by its CDR3 amino acid sequence together with its V-gene family, and reads without a unique V-gene family were excluded. As a way to deal with suspected cross-contamination and a sequencing artifact, a later analysis dropped approximately 590 nucleotide sequences that were highly shared and had low generation probability. In a later analysis, a clonal expansion index was calculated for each public chain from normalized within-repertoire ranks of inferred template counts. A later analysis computed generation probabilities with a VDJ recombination model fitted to out-of-frame rearrangements, and checked the results against IGoR. In a later analysis, TCR-TCR, TCR-HLA and TCR-CMV co-occurrence was scored with hypergeometric tests, and a repertoire-size bias correction was applied to TCR pairs. False discovery rates were estimated in a later analysis by permuting HLA or CMV assignments 20 times. A later analysis grouped co-occurring TCRs with DBSCAN, adding TCRdist sequence similarity when clustering within HLA-allele-positive subsets. Co-occurrence clustering excluded repertoires with fewer than 30,000 or more than 120,000 public chains, plus five with anomalous nucleotide sharing. TCRdb took over this immuneACCESS table, retaining in-frame rearrangements with V and J assigned. Such tables are incomplete; in checked studies, under half of the missing clones stem from an unresolved V gene, and the remainder is unexplained. V, J and clone size were drawn from that table, and D and trimming were deduced from the DNA. This sample lists 150,000 to 200,000 clones; more than 60% were detected once. Of the sample, roughly 7.8% is held by the ten largest clones.

Between the V and J ends, shortened by 7 bases and 4 bases respectively, the junction contains 23 bases. CDR1 SGHVS and CDR2 FQNEAQ were looked up in the germline V gene. The CDR3 holds 16 amino acids from the cysteine to the phenylalanine. This entry keeps only the CDR3 DNA: 48 bases, framed from base 1. The cohort consisted of approximately 690 healthy bone marrow donors. At the time of sampling, all cohort members were nominally healthy, though unrecorded immune exposures were likely present. The donor tested CMV seropositive and was one of the 289 seropositive cohort members. A peripheral blood sample was provided by each donor, and peripheral blood mononuclear cells were used for TCR beta sequencing. The Qiagen DNeasy Blood Extraction Kit was used to extract genomic DNA from the blood cell samples. For this clone: Its target antigen remains unknown. No much larger clonotype is one base removed from it; base qualities were not supplied.

The chain is encoded by TRBV7-8 joined to TRBJ2-7; the D gene is possibly TRBD2, with 5 bases matching. The TCR was taken from a woman aged 40-49 years in good health and CMV-seropositive. The sequenced material came from PBMCs. The CDR3 loop reads CASTTLVGKTGYEQYF. The nucleotide sequence is given as TGTGCCAGCACCACCCTAGTCGGGAAAACGGGATACGAGCAGTACTTC.